These 12 T cell receptor beta chains originate from one sample sequenced in a study of blood T cells in healthy people across ages. Through a sample-barcoded 5' primer and a J-beta primer mix, a second PCR was run for about 7 to 12 cycles. TCRdb passed the 5' RACE reads through MiXCR, listing each CDR3 protein once. Altogether 1.5 million to 2 million distinct CDR3 sequences are present, about 31% being singletons, with the ten largest covering approximately 10%. The sample taken for sequencing was blood. These receptors originate from a woman aged 25 to 45 in good health.

Regarding this clonotype: The junction departs from germline at one end; a sequencing error may be responsible. The chain joins TRBV4-1 to TRBJ1-2, with 7 nucleotides matching TRBD1. The germline gives CDR1 MGHRA, CDR2 YSYEKL. The CDR3 runs to 13 residues. CDR3: CTSSRPGQHGYTF. CDR3 bases: TGCACCAGCAGCCGACCGGGACAGCATGGCTACACCTTC.

As for this clonotype: Compared with germline, one end of the junction differs, possibly owing to a read error. The chain is built from TRBV20-1 and TRBJ1-5, with D maybe TRBD1 (5 bases). The V gene's germline CDR1 is DFQATT and CDR2 SNEGSKA (reference sequence). This CDR3 contains 13 residues. CDR3 sequence reads: CGASPGLRVPQHF. The CDR3, as DNA: TGCGGTGCTAGCCCGGGACTCCGGGTGCCCCAGCATTTT.

This clonotype has at least ten counts. This sequence joins TRBV6-5 and TRBJ1-2, with D unclear. Germline V CDR1 and CDR2: MNHEY, SVGAGI. The CDR3 consists of 14 residues. The V gene lost 5 bases and the J gene lost 4 bases, with 14 bases spanning the gap. CDR3 nucleotide sequence: TGTGCCAGCAGTCCCCCCGAGGGAACCTATGGCTACACCTTC. Protein product: CASSPPEGTYGYTF.

This clonotype was seen a few times. The chain has TRBV9 and TRBJ2-3; D not resolved. CDR3 length: 15 residues. In germline, CDR1 is SGDLS, CDR2 YYNGEE. The germline V and J ends were trimmed by 4 bases and 5 bases, with 17 bases remaining between them. Here the CDR3 reads CASSPDGPLRDTQYF. CDR3 nucleotides: TGTGCCAGCAGCCCTGACGGGCCGTTGAGAGATACGCAGTATTTT. The full variable domain, its missing parts supplied by reference TRBV9 and TRBJ2-3, is DSGVTQTPKHLITATGQRVTLRCSPRSGDLSVYWYQQSLDQGLQFLIQYYNGEERAKGNILERFSAQQFPDLHSELNLSSLELGDSALYFCASSPDGPLRDTQYFGPGTRLTVL.

The chain carries TRBV24-1 and TRBJ2-5, with 7 nucleotides matching TRBD2. The CDR3 totals 15 residues. CDR1 is KGHDR and CDR2 is SFDVKD in the germline V gene. V shed 6 bases and J 3 bases; nucleotides not matched to a gene: 9. The CDR3 loop reads CATSRSGAEEETQYF. The CDR3 DNA follows: TGTGCCACCAGTCGGAGCGGGGCGGAGGAAGAGACCCAGTACTTC.

As to this clonotype: Relative to the germline gene, one junction end is altered; a read error may explain this. The V call is TRBV5-1, the J call TRBJ2-3; 8 nucleotides match TRBD2. This CDR3 contains 14 residues. Per the germline V gene, CDR1 is SGHRS and CDR2 is YFSETQ. The CDR3 sequence: CASSLVAGSDMQYF. For the CDR3, the DNA is TGCGCCAGCAGCTTGGTAGCGGGGTCGGATATGCAGTATTTT.

The sample holds many counts of this clonotype. This sequence joins TRBV4-1 and TRBJ2-1; TRBD2 aligns across 8 bases. Per germline, CDR1 MGHRA and CDR2 YSYEKL. The V and J ends lost 4 bases and 3 bases, in that order; junction bases with no gene match: 5. The CDR3 runs 15 residues. The CDR3 here is CASSLTSGNYNEQFF. The CDR3 DNA sequence: TGCGCCAGCAGCCTTACTAGCGGAAACTACAATGAGCAGTTCTTC.

This chain connects TRBV7-9 to TRBJ2-7, with D possibly TRBD2 on 5 matching bases. Trimming left V 1 base short and J 4 bases short, with 11 bases between. Germline V gene lookup returns CDR1 SEHNR and CDR2 FQNEAQ (reference sequence). The CDR3 is 14 amino acids. The CDR3 DNA reads as TGTGCCAGCAGCTTAGGTTCAGGACTTTACGAGCAGTACTTC. As protein: CASSLGSGLYEQYF.

This clonotype was detected a few times. The gene calls are TRBV7-6 and TRBJ2-2, with D possibly being TRBD2 (5 bases). V was shortened by 1 base and J by 2 bases, with 11 bases between the two germline ends. The V gene's germline CDR1 is SGHVS and CDR2 FNYEAQ. The CDR3 is made up of 16 amino acids. CDR3 coding DNA: TGTGCCAGCAGCTTAGTTGCTAGCTTTAACACCGGGGAGCTGTTTTTT. It yields the protein CASSLVASFNTGELFF. Full variable domain (rest looked up from reference TRBV7-6 and TRBJ2-2): GAGVSQSPRYKVTKRGQDVALRCDPISGHVSLYWYRQALGQGPEFLTYFNYEAQQDKSGLPNDRFSAERPEGSISTLTIQRTEQRDSAMYRCASSLVASFNTGELFFGEGSRLTVL.

V is TRBV4-1 and J is TRBJ1-5, with D unresolved. This CDR3 has 17 residues. Trimming cost V 0 bases and J 0 bases, with 12 bases left between them. Germline CDR1 reads MGHRA; CDR2 reads YSYEKL. The CDR3 coding sequence is TGCGCCAGCAGCCAAGATATGGGAGAATATAGCAATCAGCCCCAGCATTTT. This translates into CASSQDMGEYSNQPQHF.

The rearrangement links TRBV19 to TRBJ1-1; maybe TRBD1 (5 bases). V shed 9 bases and J shed 0 bases, with 11 bases lying between them. Germline CDR1 and CDR2: LNHDA and SQIVND (reference sequence). The CDR3 loop spans 13 amino acids. This CDR3 is CASQGRMNTEAFF. In nucleotides, the CDR3 is TGTGCCAGCCAGGGACGGATGAACACTGAAGCTTTCTTT.

This rearrangement joins TRBV27 to TRBJ1-1; D is uncertain. The V gene's germline CDR1 is MNHEY and CDR2 SMNVEV (reference sequence). This CDR3 spans 16 amino acids. Deletions cut 4 bases from V and 1 base from J, with 16 bases between. The CDR3 region has the DNA TGTGCCAGCAGTTCATTATCGGGGAATAAGAACACTGAAGCTTTCTTT. It specifies CASSSLSGNKNTEAFF.